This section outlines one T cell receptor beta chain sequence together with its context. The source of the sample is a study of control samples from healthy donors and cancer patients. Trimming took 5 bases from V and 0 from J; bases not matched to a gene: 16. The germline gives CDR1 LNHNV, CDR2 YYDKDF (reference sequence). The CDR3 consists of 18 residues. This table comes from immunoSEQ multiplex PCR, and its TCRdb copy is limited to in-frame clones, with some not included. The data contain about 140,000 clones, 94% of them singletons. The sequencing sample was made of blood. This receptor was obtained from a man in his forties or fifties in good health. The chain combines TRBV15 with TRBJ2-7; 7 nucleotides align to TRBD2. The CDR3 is CATSGRGIGERDSYEQYF. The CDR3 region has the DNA TGTGCCACCAGCGGGAGGGGTATAGGGGAGAGGGACTCCTACGAGCAGTACTTC.